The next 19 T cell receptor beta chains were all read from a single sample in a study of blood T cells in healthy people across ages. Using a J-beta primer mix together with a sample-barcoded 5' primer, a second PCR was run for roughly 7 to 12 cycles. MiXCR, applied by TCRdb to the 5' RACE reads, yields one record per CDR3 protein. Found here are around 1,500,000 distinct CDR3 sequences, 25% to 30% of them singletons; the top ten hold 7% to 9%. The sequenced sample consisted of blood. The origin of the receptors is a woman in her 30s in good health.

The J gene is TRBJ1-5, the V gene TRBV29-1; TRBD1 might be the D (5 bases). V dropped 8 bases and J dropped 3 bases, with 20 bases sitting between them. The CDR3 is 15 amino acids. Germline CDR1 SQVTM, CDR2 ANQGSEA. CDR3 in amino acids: CSTQGRGGDNQPQHF. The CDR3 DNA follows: TGCAGCACCCAGGGACGCGGAGGCGACAATCAGCCCCAGCATTTT.

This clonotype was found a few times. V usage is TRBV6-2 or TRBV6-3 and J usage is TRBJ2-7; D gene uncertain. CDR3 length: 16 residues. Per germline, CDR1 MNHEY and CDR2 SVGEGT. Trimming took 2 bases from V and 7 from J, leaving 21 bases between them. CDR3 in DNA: TGTGCCAGCAGTTACGGGGTGGAGCGCCTGAGCGATGAGCAGTACTTC. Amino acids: CASSYGVERLSDEQYF.

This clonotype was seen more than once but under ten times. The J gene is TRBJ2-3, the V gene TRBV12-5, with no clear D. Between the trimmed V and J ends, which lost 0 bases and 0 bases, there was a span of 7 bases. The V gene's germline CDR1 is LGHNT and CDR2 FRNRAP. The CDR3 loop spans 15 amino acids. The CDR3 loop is CASGLVVSSTDTQYF. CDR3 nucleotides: TGTGCTAGTGGTTTGGTAGTCAGTAGCACAGATACGCAGTATTTT.

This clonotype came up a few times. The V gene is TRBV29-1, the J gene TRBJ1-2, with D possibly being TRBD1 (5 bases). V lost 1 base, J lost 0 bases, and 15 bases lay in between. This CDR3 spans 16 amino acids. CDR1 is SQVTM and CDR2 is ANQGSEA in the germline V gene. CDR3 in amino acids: CSVEVGDREANYGYTF. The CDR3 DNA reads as TGCAGCGTTGAAGTAGGAGACAGAGAAGCTAACTATGGCTACACCTTC. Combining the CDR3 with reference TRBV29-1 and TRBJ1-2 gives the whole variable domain SAVISQKPSRDICQRGTSLTIQCQVDSQVTMMFWYRQQPGQSLTLIATANQGSEATYESGFVIDKFPISRPNLTFSTLTVSNMSPEDSSIYLCSVEVGDREANYGYTFGSGTRLTVV.

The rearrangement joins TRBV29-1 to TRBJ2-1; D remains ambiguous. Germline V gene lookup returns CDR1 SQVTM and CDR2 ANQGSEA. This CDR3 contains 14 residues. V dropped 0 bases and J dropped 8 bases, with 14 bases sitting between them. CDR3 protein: CSVEETVGFYEQFF. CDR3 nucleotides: TGCAGCGTTGAAGAAACAGTCGGCTTCTATGAGCAGTTCTTC.

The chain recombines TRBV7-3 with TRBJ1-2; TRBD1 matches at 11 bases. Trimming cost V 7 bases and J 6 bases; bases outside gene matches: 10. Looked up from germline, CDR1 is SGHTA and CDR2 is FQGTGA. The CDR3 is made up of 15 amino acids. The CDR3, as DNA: TGTGCCAGCATCTTCCGGACAGGGGGCGAAGATGGCTACACCTTC. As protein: CASIFRTGGEDGYTF. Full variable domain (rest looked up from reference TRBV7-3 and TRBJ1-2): GAGVSQTPSNKVTEKGKYVELRCDPISGHTALYWYRQSLGQGPEFLIYFQGTGAADDSGLPNDRFFAVRPEGSVSTLKIQRTERGDSAVYLCASIFRTGGEDGYTFGSGTRLTVV.

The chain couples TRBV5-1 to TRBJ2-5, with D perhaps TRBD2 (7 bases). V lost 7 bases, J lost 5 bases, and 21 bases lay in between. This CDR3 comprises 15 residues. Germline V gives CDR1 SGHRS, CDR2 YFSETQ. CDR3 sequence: CASSPGGSRWETQYF. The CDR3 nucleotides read TGCGCCAGCTCCCCGGGGGGCTCCAGGTGGGAGACCCAGTACTTC.

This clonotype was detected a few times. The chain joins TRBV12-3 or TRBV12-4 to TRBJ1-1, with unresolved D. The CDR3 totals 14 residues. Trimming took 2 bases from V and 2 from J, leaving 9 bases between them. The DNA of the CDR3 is TGTGCCAGCAGTTTAAGTCCCGATAACACTGAAGCTTTCTTT. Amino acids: CASSLSPDNTEAFF.

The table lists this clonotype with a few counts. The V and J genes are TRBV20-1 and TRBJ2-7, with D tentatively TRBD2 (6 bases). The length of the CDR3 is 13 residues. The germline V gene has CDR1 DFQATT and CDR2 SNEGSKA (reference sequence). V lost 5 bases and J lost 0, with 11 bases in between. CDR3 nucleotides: TGCAGTGCTCAGGCGGGAAGCTCCTACGAGCAGTACTTC. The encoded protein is CSAQAGSSYEQYF.

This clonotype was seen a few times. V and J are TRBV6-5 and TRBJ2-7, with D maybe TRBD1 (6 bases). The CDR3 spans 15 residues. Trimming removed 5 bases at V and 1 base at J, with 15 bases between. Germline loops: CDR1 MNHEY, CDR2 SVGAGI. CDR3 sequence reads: CASSKETGSSYEQYF. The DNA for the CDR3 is TGTGCCAGCAGTAAAGAGACAGGTTCTTCCTACGAGCAGTACTTC.

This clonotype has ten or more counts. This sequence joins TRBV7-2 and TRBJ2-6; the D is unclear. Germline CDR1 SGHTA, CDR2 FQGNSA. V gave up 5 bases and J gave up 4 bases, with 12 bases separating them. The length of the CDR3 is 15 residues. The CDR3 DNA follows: TGTGCCAGCAGCGCTCGGGTATCCGGGGCCAACGTCCTGACTTTC. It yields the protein CASSARVSGANVLTF.

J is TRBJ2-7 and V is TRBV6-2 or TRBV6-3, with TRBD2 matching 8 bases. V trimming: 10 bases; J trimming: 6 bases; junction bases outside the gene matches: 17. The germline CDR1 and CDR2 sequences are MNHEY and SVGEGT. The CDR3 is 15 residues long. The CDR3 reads CAISEGGTRLVEQYF. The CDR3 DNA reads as TGTGCCATCAGCGAGGGCGGGACTAGGCTCGTCGAGCAGTACTTC.

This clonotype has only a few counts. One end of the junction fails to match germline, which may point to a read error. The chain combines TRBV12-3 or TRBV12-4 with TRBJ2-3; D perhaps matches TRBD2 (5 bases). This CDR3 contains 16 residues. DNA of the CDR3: TGTGCCGGCAGCCCCGGACTTCTATTACACACAGATACGCAGTATTTT. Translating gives CAGSPGLLLHTDTQYF.

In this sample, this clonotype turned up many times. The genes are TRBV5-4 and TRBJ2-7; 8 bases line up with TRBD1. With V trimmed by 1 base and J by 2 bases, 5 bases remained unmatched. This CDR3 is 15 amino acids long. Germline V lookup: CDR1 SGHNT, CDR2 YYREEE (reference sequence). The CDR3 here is CASSLLGTGAYEQYF. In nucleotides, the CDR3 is TGTGCCAGCAGCTTGCTAGGGACAGGAGCCTACGAGCAGTACTTC.

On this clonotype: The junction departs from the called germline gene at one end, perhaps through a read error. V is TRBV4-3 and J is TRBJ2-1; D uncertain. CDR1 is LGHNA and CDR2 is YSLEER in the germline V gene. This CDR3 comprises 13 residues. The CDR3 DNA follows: TGCGCCGGCAGCCCCGACGGCTACAATGAGCAGTTCTTC. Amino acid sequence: CAGSPDGYNEQFF.

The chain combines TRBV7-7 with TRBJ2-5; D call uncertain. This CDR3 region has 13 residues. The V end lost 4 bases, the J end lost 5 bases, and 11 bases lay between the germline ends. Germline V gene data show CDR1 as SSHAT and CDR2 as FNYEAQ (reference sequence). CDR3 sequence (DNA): TGTGCCAGCAGCTCAAATACCGGGGAGACCCAGTACTTC. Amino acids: CASSSNTGETQYF.

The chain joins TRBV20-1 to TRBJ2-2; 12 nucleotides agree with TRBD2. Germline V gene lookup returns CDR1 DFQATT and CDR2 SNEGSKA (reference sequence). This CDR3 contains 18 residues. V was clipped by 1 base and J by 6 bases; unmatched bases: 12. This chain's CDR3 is CSARVPLAGGPWAGELFF. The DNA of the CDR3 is TGCAGTGCTAGAGTCCCCCTAGCGGGAGGGCCGTGGGCCGGGGAGCTGTTTTTT.

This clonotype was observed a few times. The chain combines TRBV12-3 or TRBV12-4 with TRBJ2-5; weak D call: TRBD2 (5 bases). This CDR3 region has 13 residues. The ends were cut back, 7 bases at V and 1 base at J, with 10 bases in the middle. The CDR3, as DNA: TGTGCCAGCAAGGTAGCGCCCCAAGAGACCCAGTACTTC. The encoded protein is CASKVAPQETQYF.

CDR3 protein: CASSFSRLAGVPAQYF. In DNA form, the CDR3 reads TGTGCCAGCAGCTTTTCTAGACTAGCGGGAGTTCCGGCGCAGTATTTT. The rearrangement uses TRBV7-8 and TRBJ2-3; 12 bases fit TRBD2. The V and J ends lost 3 bases and 10 bases, in that order; junction bases with no gene match: 11. In germline, CDR1 is SGHVS, CDR2 FQNEAQ. This CDR3 comprises 16 residues.